Listed below are T cell receptor beta chains from one sample, sequenced in a study of shared clonotypes between healthy human individuals. Clones were sequenced by immunoSEQ multiplex PCR, and TCRdb holds only the in-frame ones, with some missing. Of about 560,000 clones in the sample, roughly 79% are singletons; the top ten hold 12%. Sequencing was performed on PBMCs. Source of these receptors: a middle-aged woman in good health. Some clones in this sample may be carry-over from other donors' samples. CDR3s include the opening cysteine and the closing phenylalanine or tryptophan. D genes are given only for firm matches. Only some rows state a clone size, as once, few, many or a class for expanded clones.

j_call: TRBJ1-5; v_call: TRBV4-3; clone_size: -; cdr3_length: 15; d_call: -; cdr3_aa: CASSQRAVGNQPQHF; cdr3_nt: TGCGCCAGCAGCCAACGGGCGGTTGGCAATCAGCCCCAGCATTTT
j_call: TRBJ1-2; v_call: TRBV28; clone_size: -; cdr3_length: 12; d_call: -; cdr3_aa: CATGGPYYGYTF; cdr3_nt: TGTGCCACTGGGGGACCGTACTATGGCTACACCTTC
j_call: TRBJ2-7; v_call: TRBV30; clone_size: -; cdr3_length: 11; d_call: -; cdr3_aa: CAWSLQGEQYF; cdr3_nt: TGTGCCTGGAGTCTCCAGGGCGAGCAGTACTTC
j_call: TRBJ2-3; v_call: TRBV28; clone_size: -; cdr3_length: 16; d_call: -; cdr3_aa: CASSLGGSPGPDTQYF; cdr3_nt: TGTGCCAGCAGTTTAGGGGGATCCCCGGGACCAGATACGCAGTATTTT
j_call: TRBJ2-2; v_call: TRBV11-2; clone_size: -; cdr3_length: 16; d_call: TRBD1; cdr3_aa: CASSLFRGRRTGELFF; cdr3_nt: TGTGCCAGCAGCTTATTCAGGGGGCGAAGGACCGGGGAGCTGTTTTTT
j_call: TRBJ1-5; v_call: TRBV27; clone_size: many; cdr3_length: 13; d_call: TRBD1; cdr3_aa: CASSGTGGQPQHF; cdr3_nt: TGTGCCAGCAGTGGGACAGGGGGTCAGCCCCAGCATTTT
j_call: TRBJ2-3; v_call: TRBV5-1; clone_size: -; cdr3_length: 14; d_call: -; cdr3_aa: CASSLGASTDTQYF; cdr3_nt: TGCGCCAGCAGCTTGGGGGCAAGCACAGATACGCAGTATTTT
j_call: TRBJ2-3; v_call: TRBV15; clone_size: -; cdr3_length: 16; d_call: -; cdr3_aa: CATSRVGPLHEDTQYF; cdr3_nt: TGTGCCACCAGCAGAGTCGGGCCGCTTCATGAAGATACGCAGTATTTT
j_call: TRBJ2-1; v_call: TRBV9; clone_size: -; cdr3_length: 16; d_call: TRBD1; cdr3_aa: CASSGGQGVAYNEQFF; cdr3_nt: TGTGCCAGCAGCGGAGGACAGGGGGTAGCCTACAATGAGCAGTTCTTC
j_call: TRBJ2-1; v_call: TRBV10-1; clone_size: once; cdr3_length: 19; d_call: TRBD2; cdr3_aa: CASSESRLAGVLGYNEQFF; cdr3_nt: TGCGCCAGCAGTGAGTCGAGACTAGCGGGAGTTCTTGGCTACAATGAGCAGTTCTTC
j_call: TRBJ2-6; v_call: TRBV7-2; clone_size: -; cdr3_length: 16; d_call: -; cdr3_aa: CASSPDPQSGANVLTF; cdr3_nt: TGTGCCAGCAGCCCCGACCCGCAATCTGGGGCCAACGTCCTGACTTTC
j_call: TRBJ2-3; v_call: TRBV28; clone_size: -; cdr3_length: 17; d_call: TRBD1; cdr3_aa: CASSSWTGVSGTDTQYF; cdr3_nt: TGTGCCTCCTCGAGTTGGACAGGGGTTTCGGGCACAGATACGCAGTATTTT
j_call: TRBJ1-1; v_call: TRBV28; clone_size: -; cdr3_length: 12; d_call: -; cdr3_aa: CAEGQLNTEAFF; cdr3_nt: TGTGCCGAGGGACAACTGAACACTGAAGCTTTCTTT
j_call: TRBJ1-4; v_call: TRBV7-9; clone_size: -; cdr3_length: 15; d_call: -; cdr3_aa: CASSLSGSLGEKLFF; cdr3_nt: TGTGCCAGCAGCTTATCAGGGAGCCTAGGAGAAAAACTGTTTTTT
j_call: TRBJ2-1; v_call: TRBV5-6; clone_size: -; cdr3_length: 14; d_call: -; cdr3_aa: CASSLGRVYNEQFF; cdr3_nt: TGTGCCAGCAGCTTGGGCAGGGTTTACAATGAGCAGTTCTTC
j_call: TRBJ2-7; v_call: TRBV5-1; clone_size: -; cdr3_length: 15; d_call: -; cdr3_aa: CASSVSGLRSYEQYF; cdr3_nt: TGCGCCAGCAGCGTGTCGGGACTCCGCTCCTACGAGCAGTACTTC
j_call: TRBJ2-5; v_call: TRBV5-1; clone_size: -; cdr3_length: 15; d_call: -; cdr3_aa: CASSLAGDQQETQYF; cdr3_nt: TGCGCCAGCAGCTTGGCAGGGGACCAGCAAGAGACCCAGTACTTC
j_call: TRBJ1-1; v_call: TRBV18; clone_size: -; cdr3_length: 12; d_call: -; cdr3_aa: CASSPPLTEAFF; cdr3_nt: TGTGCCAGCTCACCACCTCTCACTGAAGCTTTCTTT
j_call: TRBJ1-5; v_call: TRBV5-1; clone_size: -; cdr3_length: 13; d_call: -; cdr3_aa: CASSLSGNQPQHF; cdr3_nt: TGCGCCAGCAGCTTGAGTGGCAATCAGCCCCAGCATTTT
j_call: TRBJ1-1; v_call: TRBV7-9; clone_size: -; cdr3_length: 13; d_call: -; cdr3_aa: CASSPVGNTEAFF; cdr3_nt: TGTGCCAGCAGTCCAGTGGGGAACACTGAAGCTTTCTTT
j_call: TRBJ2-2; v_call: TRBV7-2; clone_size: -; cdr3_length: 15; d_call: TRBD1; cdr3_aa: CASSPPGTGWRELFF; cdr3_nt: TGTGCCAGCAGCCCTCCCGGGACAGGGTGGCGGGAGCTGTTTTTT
j_call: TRBJ1-1; v_call: TRBV18; clone_size: few; cdr3_length: 15; d_call: -; cdr3_aa: CASSPQGSLNTEAFF; cdr3_nt: TGTGCCAGCTCACCCCAGGGATCTCTGAACACTGAAGCTTTCTTT
j_call: TRBJ2-7; v_call: TRBV28; clone_size: -; cdr3_length: 15; d_call: TRBD1; cdr3_aa: CASSLPGQSVYEQYF; cdr3_nt: TGTGCCAGCAGTTTACCGGGACAGAGTGTTTACGAGCAGTACTTC
j_call: TRBJ1-2; v_call: TRBV5-1; clone_size: -; cdr3_length: 15; d_call: TRBD1; cdr3_aa: CASSATGTGGLGYTF; cdr3_nt: TGCGCCAGCAGCGCCACCGGGACAGGAGGCCTCGGCTACACCTTC
j_call: TRBJ2-7; v_call: TRBV11-3; clone_size: -; cdr3_length: 14; d_call: TRBD1; cdr3_aa: CASSLGTGRDEQYF; cdr3_nt: TGTGCCAGCAGCTTAGGGACAGGGCGTGACGAGCAGTACTTC
j_call: TRBJ2-2; v_call: TRBV4-3; clone_size: -; cdr3_length: 17; d_call: -; cdr3_aa: CASSQEWAGGGPGELFF; cdr3_nt: TGCGCCAGCAGCCAAGAATGGGCAGGGGGAGGGCCCGGGGAGCTGTTTTTT
j_call: TRBJ2-5; v_call: TRBV30; clone_size: -; cdr3_length: 15; d_call: TRBD2; cdr3_aa: CAWSRGGKGKETQYF; cdr3_nt: TGTGCCTGGAGTCGGGGGGGCAAGGGGAAAGAGACCCAGTACTTC
j_call: TRBJ1-2; v_call: TRBV2; clone_size: once; cdr3_length: 17; d_call: TRBD1; cdr3_aa: CASSDLGPGRGGGGYTF; cdr3_nt: TGTGCCAGCAGTGATTTAGGCCCGGGGAGAGGGGGCGGCGGCTACACCTTC